The next 32 T cell receptor beta chains were all read from a single sample in a study of cytomegalovirus exposure and HLA in healthy donors. Both 60 Vbeta primers and 13 Jbeta primers went into the PCR. Libraries were prepared by immunoSEQ multiplex PCR; TCRdb keeps only in-frame clonotypes and omits some of them. The data hold over 100,000 clones, with less than 70% observed a single time. The sequenced sample consisted of PBMCs. These receptors all come from a woman between 25 and 40 years old in good health and CMV-seronegative.

V usage is TRBV4-1 and J usage is TRBJ2-7, with D tentatively TRBD2 (6 bases). Trimming removed 4 bases at V and 4 bases at J, with 20 bases between. CDR3 size: 16 residues. Germline assignment: CDR1 MGHRA and CDR2 YSYEKL. The CDR3 region is CASSPRLEIMAYEQYF. The CDR3 DNA reads as TGCGCCAGCAGCCCCAGACTAGAAATCATGGCGTACGAGCAGTACTTC.

V gene TRBV28 combines with J gene TRBJ1-4, with D possibly TRBD1 on 6 matching bases. From germline, CDR1 is MDHEN and CDR2 SYDVKM. V was cut by 4 bases and J by 8 bases, with 17 bases left in between. The CDR3 runs to 15 residues. CDR3 sequence: CASSSGGGSREKLFF. CDR3 in DNA: TGTGCCAGCAGTTCGGGGGGCGGGTCAAGGGAAAAACTGTTTTTT.

The rearrangement joins TRBV7-2 to TRBJ2-2, with 8 positions matching TRBD1. This CDR3 region has 15 residues. V shed 1 base and J 4 bases; nucleotides not matched to a gene: 2. The germline gives CDR1 SGHTA, CDR2 FQGNSA. The CDR3 DNA follows: TGTGCCAGCAGCTTAGGCAGGGGGCTCACCGGGGAGCTGTTTTTT. It codes for CASSLGRGLTGELFF.

CDR3 bases: TGTGCCAGCAGTCCCCGGGCTAGCGGGTTTGTCACAGATACGCAGTATTTT. Amino acid sequence: CASSPRASGFVTDTQYF. J is TRBJ2-3 and V is TRBV27; 8 nucleotides align to TRBD2. Looked up from germline, CDR1 is MNHEY and CDR2 is SMNVEV (reference sequence). The V and J ends lost 5 bases and 2 bases, in that order; junction bases with no gene match: 12. The CDR3 is made up of 17 amino acids.

The chain joins TRBV5-1 to TRBJ2-5, with 13 bases that match TRBD2. Germline V lookup: CDR1 SGHRS, CDR2 YFSETQ. V gave up 4 bases and J gave up 1 base; unmatched junction bases: 7. The CDR3 extends over 17 amino acids. CDR3 coding DNA: TGCGCCAGCAGCGCCTCCGGGACTAGCGGGACCCAAGAGACCCAGTACTTC. Protein product: CASSASGTSGTQETQYF.

V gene TRBV20-1 combines with J gene TRBJ1-2; D unresolved. The CDR3 extends over 9 amino acids. Trimming took 3 bases from V and 8 from J, leaving 4 bases between them. In germline, CDR1 is DFQATT, CDR2 SNEGSKA (reference sequence). The CDR3: CSASVGYTF. For the CDR3, the DNA is TGCAGTGCTAGCGTGGGCTACACCTTC.

This clone has just one count. The gene calls are TRBV10-1 and TRBJ2-7; 7 bases agree with TRBD1. Per germline, CDR1 WNHNN and CDR2 SYGVQD (reference sequence). The CDR3 runs to 14 residues. With V trimmed by 7 bases and J by 3 bases, 9 bases remained unmatched. The CDR3 nucleotides read TGCGCCAGCAACGACAGGGCGGCCGGCTACGAGCAGTACTTC. Its translation: CASNDRAAGYEQYF.

The chain recombines TRBV6-5 with TRBJ1-1; D uncertain. V was trimmed by 6 bases and J by 4 bases, leaving 18 bases between them. This CDR3 region has 15 residues. The germline gives CDR1 MNHEY, CDR2 SVGAGI. For the CDR3, the DNA is TGTGCCAGCAGCCGTCTAAGGGAGCTGGGCACTGAAGCTTTCTTT. It encodes CASSRLRELGTEAFF.

This chain uses TRBV5-1 with TRBJ2-3; 7 bases align to TRBD1. The CDR3 consists of 15 residues. CDR1 is SGHRS, CDR2 YFSETQ, per germline. Trimming at V came to 4 bases and at J to 1 base, leaving 6 bases not matched to a gene. DNA for the CDR3: TGCGCCAGCAGCATCCGGGACAGACGCACAGATACGCAGTATTTT. Protein: CASSIRDRRTDTQYF.

This sequence joins TRBV18 and TRBJ2-1; 7 bases agree with TRBD1. The germline V gene encodes CDR1 KGHSH and CDR2 LQKENI. This CDR3 is built from 16 residues. J gave up 1 base and V 3 bases, and 6 bases lay outside the gene matches. The CDR3 reads CASSPTNRGSYNEQFF. The CDR3 bases are TGTGCCAGCTCACCTACTAACAGGGGATCCTACAATGAGCAGTTCTTC.

V gene TRBV7-9 combines with J gene TRBJ1-2; D gene ambiguous. The germline V and J ends were trimmed by 5 bases and 10 bases, with 20 bases remaining between them. This CDR3 is built from 14 residues. From germline, CDR1 is SEHNR and CDR2 FQNEAQ (reference sequence). The CDR3 region has the DNA TGTGCCAGCAGCCTTCAGGCGGGTGAGGTACCCTACACCTTC. The encoded protein is CASSLQAGEVPYTF.

This chain joins TRBV7-8 and TRBJ1-3; D ambiguous. Germline V gene lookup returns CDR1 SGHVS and CDR2 FQNEAQ. The CDR3 is 13 amino acids. V was clipped by 10 bases and J by 2 bases, with 12 bases between them. The CDR3 nucleotides read TGTGCCACCGCAGGAGGAACTGGAAACACCATATATTTT. Encoded protein: CATAGGTGNTIYF.

V and J are TRBV2 and TRBJ1-6, with TRBD1 matching 7 bases. V was pared by 6 bases and J by 6 bases, with 8 bases of the junction left unmatched. CDR3 length equals 15 residues. Germline values: CDR1 SNHLY, CDR2 FYNNEI. The CDR3 DNA follows: TGTGCCAGCAGAACCAGACAGGGTGGTAATTCACCCCTCCACTTT. It translates to CASRTRQGGNSPLHF.

The V and J genes are TRBV5-4 and TRBJ1-2; 9 nucleotides line up with TRBD1. J lost 2 bases, V lost 6 bases, and 8 bases had no gene match. The CDR3 has 15 amino acids. Germline V CDR1 and CDR2: SGHNT, YYREEE (reference sequence). CDR3 bases: TGTGCCAGCAACGACAGGGACAGGGCAAACTATGGCTACACCTTC. Translation gives CASNDRDRANYGYTF.

This chain links TRBV9 with TRBJ2-1; 12 bases are shared with TRBD2. The CDR3 length is 17 residues. J gave up 2 bases and V 3 bases, and 6 bases lay outside the gene matches. The germline V gene encodes CDR1 SGDLS and CDR2 YYNGEE. CDR3: CASSASGRGPTYNEQFF. CDR3 sequence (DNA): TGTGCCAGCAGCGCTAGCGGGAGGGGGCCCACCTACAATGAGCAGTTCTTC.

The count of this clone is one. The junction does not match germline at one end; this may be a read error. J is TRBJ2-2 and V is TRBV7-7, with D hard to call. The V gene's germline CDR1 is SSHAT and CDR2 FNYEAQ (reference sequence). This CDR3 comprises 14 residues. The CDR3 loop reads CASSLARNTGELFF. CDR3 DNA: TGTGCTAGCAGCTTAGCCCGGAACACCGGGGAGCTGTTTTTT.

This chain links TRBV7-9 with TRBJ2-5; perhaps TRBD1 as D (5 bases). V gave up 4 bases and J gave up 2 bases, with 8 bases separating them. CDR3 size: 13 residues. Germline assignment: CDR1 SEHNR and CDR2 FQNEAQ (reference sequence). CDR3 coding DNA: TGTGCCAGCAGCTCGGACACTCAAGAGACCCAGTACTTC. This encodes CASSSDTQETQYF.

The chain couples TRBV18 to TRBJ1-5; TRBD1 agrees at 8 bases. The CDR3 has 14 residues. V lost 3 bases and J lost 6; bases outside the gene matches: 4. The germline gives CDR1 KGHSH, CDR2 LQKENI. CDR3 coding DNA: TGTGCCAGCTCACCGACAGGGGATCGTCAGCCCCAGCATTTT. Translation gives CASSPTGDRQPQHF.

The rearrangement uses TRBV18 and TRBJ2-5, with 9 bases fitting TRBD1. With V trimmed by 4 bases and J by 5 bases, 8 bases remained unmatched. The CDR3 is 15 residues long. Germline V gene sequence: CDR1 KGHSH, CDR2 LQKENI. CDR3 in amino acids: CASSLTTGGLETQYF. Here the CDR3 DNA reads TGTGCCAGCTCACTAACAACAGGGGGCCTGGAGACCCAGTACTTC. Full variable domain (rest looked up from reference TRBV18 and TRBJ2-5): NAGVMQNPRHLVRRRGQEARLRCSPMKGHSHVYWYRQLPEEGLKFMVYLQKENIIDESGMPKERFSAEFPKEGPSILRIQQVVRGDSAAYFCASSLTTGGLETQYFGPGTRLLVL.

The chain carries TRBV19 and TRBJ1-2, with D possibly matching TRBD1 (5 bases). V lost 5 bases and J 4 bases, leaving 14 bases between the germline ends. Looked up from germline, CDR1 is LNHDA and CDR2 is SQIVND (reference sequence). The CDR3 consists of 14 residues. CDR3 loop: CASSSGGSFYGYTF. The CDR3 DNA sequence: TGTGCCAGTAGTTCCGGGGGATCGTTCTATGGCTACACCTTC.

The chain carries TRBV5-1 and TRBJ2-7; a possible D gene is TRBD1 (6 bases). V was trimmed by 0 bases and J by 7 bases, leaving 14 bases between them. From germline, CDR1 is SGHRS and CDR2 YFSETQ. The CDR3 contains 14 residues. CDR3 sequence reads: CASSLEITGSEQYF. The CDR3 DNA reads as TGCGCCAGCAGCTTGGAGATTACAGGGAGTGAGCAGTACTTC.

The chain links TRBV19 to TRBJ1-5; 8 nucleotides agree with TRBD1. With 5 bases clipped from V and 0 bases from J, the junction kept 3 bases outside the gene matches. CDR1 and CDR2 (germline): LNHDA, SQIVND (reference sequence). The CDR3 has 15 residues. The CDR3: CASSPGTGSNQPQHF. The DNA of the CDR3 is TGTGCCAGTAGTCCGGGGACAGGTAGCAATCAGCCCCAGCATTTT. The whole variable domain, remainder taken from reference TRBV19 and TRBJ1-5, is DGGITQSPKYLFRKEGQNVTLSCEQNLNHDAMYWYRQDPGQGLRLIYYSQIVNDFQKGDIAEGYSVSREKKESFPLTVTSAQKNPTAFYLCASSPGTGSNQPQHFGDGTRLSIL.

V is TRBV11-3 and J is TRBJ2-1; no clear D gene. The CDR3 runs to 13 residues. V was trimmed by 3 bases and J by 6 bases, leaving 9 bases between them. Germline lookup yields CDR1 SGHNT and CDR2 YENEEA. CDR3 in amino acids: CASSFSPRNEQFF. In nucleotides, the CDR3 is TGTGCCAGCAGCTTTAGTCCCCGCAATGAGCAGTTCTTC.

The chain has TRBV28 and TRBJ1-6; D gene uncertain. The V gene's germline CDR1 is MDHEN and CDR2 SYDVKM. Deletions cut 5 bases from V and 6 bases from J, with 14 bases between. The CDR3 totals 15 residues. The CDR3 sequence: CASSISFSLNSPLHF. The CDR3 DNA follows: TGTGCCAGCAGTATAAGTTTTAGCCTTAATTCACCCCTCCACTTT.

The chain carries TRBV28 and TRBJ2-7; 9 positions agree with TRBD1. Germline CDR1 is MDHEN and CDR2 is SYDVKM. J gave up 4 bases and V 7 bases, and 5 bases lay outside the gene matches. The CDR3 is 13 amino acids. Here the CDR3 DNA reads TGTGCCAGCACCACTGGACAGGGGTACGAGCAGTACTTC. Its protein product is CASTTGQGYEQYF.

This clone turned up a few times. The chain carries TRBV5-1 and TRBJ1-2; 9 nucleotides line up with TRBD1. CDR3 length: 13 residues. Looked up from germline, CDR1 is SGHRS and CDR2 is YFSETQ. V gave up 4 bases and J gave up 7 bases; unmatched junction bases: 5. CDR3 sequence: CASSDGQGPGYTF. Written as DNA, the CDR3 is TGCGCCAGCAGCGACGGACAGGGGCCTGGCTACACCTTC.

The chain is built from TRBV15 and TRBJ1-2, with 8 bases aligning to TRBD1. CDR3 length: 13 amino acids. Germline values: CDR1 LNHNV, CDR2 YYDKDF (reference sequence). J gave up 6 bases and V 1 base, and 1 base lay outside the gene matches. The CDR3 sequence is CATSRAGGDGYTF. The CDR3 DNA reads TGTGCCACCAGCAGAGCAGGGGGCGATGGCTACACCTTC.

V and J are TRBV7-2 and TRBJ1-5, with 7 bases aligning to TRBD1. The CDR3 has 16 amino acids. CDR1 and CDR2 (germline): SGHTA, FQGNSA. The ends lost 5 bases at V and 3 bases at J; junction bases unmatched: 10. The CDR3 loop reads CASSEFLTGNNQPQHF. The CDR3 DNA follows: TGTGCCAGCAGCGAGTTTTTGACAGGGAACAATCAGCCCCAGCATTTT.

V usage is TRBV30 and J usage is TRBJ2-5, with TRBD1 identical over 11 bases. The CDR3 extends over 15 amino acids. The germline gives CDR1 GTSNPN, CDR2 SVGIG (reference sequence). V lost 4 bases to trimming and J lost 9 bases; unmatched junction nucleotides: 13. CDR3 protein: CAWNTGTGGQWAQYF. The CDR3 nucleotides are TGTGCCTGGAATACCGGGACAGGGGGACAATGGGCCCAGTACTTC.

The V gene is TRBV11-2, the J gene TRBJ1-1; 10 bases align to TRBD1. The CDR3 runs 15 residues. V trimming: 1 base; J trimming: 9 bases; junction bases outside the gene matches: 8. In germline, CDR1 is SGHAT, CDR2 FQNNGV. Written as DNA, the CDR3 is TGTGCCAGCAGCTTAGGCGGGACAGGGGAACCCAAAGCTTTCTTT. Translation gives CASSLGGTGEPKAFF.

The chain uses TRBV9 and TRBJ2-5, with a tentative D call TRBD2 (5 bases). Between the trimmed V and J ends, which lost 4 bases and 5 bases, there was a span of 6 bases. Germline CDR1 reads SGDLS; CDR2 reads YYNGEE. This CDR3 contains 11 residues. The CDR3 sequence: CASSPGETQYF. CDR3 in DNA: TGTGCCAGCAGCCCGGGGGAGACCCAGTACTTC.

The rearrangement uses TRBV5-8 and TRBJ1-2; D perhaps matches TRBD1 (6 bases). There are 13 residues in the CDR3. Trimming left V 1 base short and J 8 bases short, with 12 bases between. The germline CDR1 and CDR2 sequences are SGHTS and YDEGEE. Here the CDR3 reads CASSLTGFFGYTF. CDR3 DNA: TGTGCCAGCAGCTTGACAGGGTTCTTCGGCTACACCTTC.